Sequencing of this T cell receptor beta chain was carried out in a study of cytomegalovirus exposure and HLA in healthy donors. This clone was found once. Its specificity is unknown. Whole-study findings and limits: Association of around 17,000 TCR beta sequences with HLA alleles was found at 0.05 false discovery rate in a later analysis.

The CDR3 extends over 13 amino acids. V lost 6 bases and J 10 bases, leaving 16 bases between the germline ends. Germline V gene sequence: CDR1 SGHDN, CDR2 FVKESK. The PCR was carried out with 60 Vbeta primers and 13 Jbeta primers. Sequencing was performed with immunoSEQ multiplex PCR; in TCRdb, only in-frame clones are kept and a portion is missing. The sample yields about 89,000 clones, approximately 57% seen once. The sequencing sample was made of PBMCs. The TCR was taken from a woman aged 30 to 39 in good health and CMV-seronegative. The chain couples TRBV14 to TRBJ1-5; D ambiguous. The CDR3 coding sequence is TGTGCCAGCAGTCGCTCCCGACTAACACCCCAGCATTTT. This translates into CASSRSRLTPQHF.